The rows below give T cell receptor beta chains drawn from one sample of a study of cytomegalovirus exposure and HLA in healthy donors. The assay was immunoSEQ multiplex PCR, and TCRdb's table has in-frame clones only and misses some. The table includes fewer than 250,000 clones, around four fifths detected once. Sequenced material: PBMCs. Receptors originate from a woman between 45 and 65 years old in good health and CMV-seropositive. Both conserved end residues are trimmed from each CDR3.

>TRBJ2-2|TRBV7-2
ASSLASLSTGELF
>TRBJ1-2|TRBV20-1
SARGSPGYT
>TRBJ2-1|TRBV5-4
ASSYLAGGPYNEQF
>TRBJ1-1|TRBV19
ASKETANTEAF
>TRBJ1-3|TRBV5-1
ASSSVSSGNTIY
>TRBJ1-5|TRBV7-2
ASSLVSSRNQPQH
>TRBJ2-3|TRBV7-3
ASSLGPGGTADTQY
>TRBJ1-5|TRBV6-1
ASSEPGISNQPQH
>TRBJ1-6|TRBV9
ASSVASAGTSPLH
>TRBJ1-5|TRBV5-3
ARSLAVGHVPLPLKGGNQPQH
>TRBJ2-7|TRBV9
ASSAQGAGYEQY
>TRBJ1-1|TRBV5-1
ASSRDSAANTEAF
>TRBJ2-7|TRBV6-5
ASSLAGLLYEQY
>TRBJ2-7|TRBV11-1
ASSSRDRGYEQY
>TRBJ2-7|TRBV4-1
ASSQGRDYFYEQY
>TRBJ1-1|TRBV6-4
ASRISRGNTEAF
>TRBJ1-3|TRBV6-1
ASRGGTIY
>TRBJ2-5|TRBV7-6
ASSLAGGQGSETQY
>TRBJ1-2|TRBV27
ASSLTPGGGYT
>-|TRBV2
ASSDTYEQY
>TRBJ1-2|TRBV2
ASTPDRGHGYT
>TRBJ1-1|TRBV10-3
AIMRTGEVEAF
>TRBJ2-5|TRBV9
ASSLGLARETQY
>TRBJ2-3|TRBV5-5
ASSLRATSTDTQY
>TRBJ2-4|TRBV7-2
ASSLGLAKNIQY
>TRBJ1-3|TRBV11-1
ASSLTGDSETIY
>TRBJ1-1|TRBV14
ASSQVYRVTEAF
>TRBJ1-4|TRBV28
ASSLLDEKLF
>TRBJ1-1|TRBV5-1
ASSRQGADTEAF
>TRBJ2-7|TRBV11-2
ASTVDWSSSYEQY
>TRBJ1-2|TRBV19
ASSAGRGFDGYT
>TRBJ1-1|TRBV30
AWSGDSGLWGGQFMNTEAF
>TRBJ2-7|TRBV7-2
ASSSQGVEQY
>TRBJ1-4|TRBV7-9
ASSLAGQYNEKLF
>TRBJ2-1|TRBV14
ASSQLHGNEQF
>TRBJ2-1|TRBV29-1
SVDEGARTGVNEQF
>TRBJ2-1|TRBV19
ASSTGTNLYNEQF
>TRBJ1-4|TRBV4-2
ASSQDQLGTGAEKLF
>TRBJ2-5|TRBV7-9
ASSLTGGQETQY
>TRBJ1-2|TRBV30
AWNLDRGSGYT
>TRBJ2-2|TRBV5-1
ASGQLNTGELF
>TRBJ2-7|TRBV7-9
ASSRMAGSYEQY
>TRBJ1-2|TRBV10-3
AISGEGNYGYT
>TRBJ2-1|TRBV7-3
ASSLRQGNEQF
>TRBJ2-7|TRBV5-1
ASSFGTGTNEQY
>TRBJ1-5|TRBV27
ASSLSLPNQPQH
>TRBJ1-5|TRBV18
ASSPRWLEGSNQPQH
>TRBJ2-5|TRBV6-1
ASRGRETQY
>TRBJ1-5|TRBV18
ASSPQGNQPQH
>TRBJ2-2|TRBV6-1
ASRLGVIDTGELF
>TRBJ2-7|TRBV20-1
SAPGHREQY
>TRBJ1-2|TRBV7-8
ASRYQGGGGYT
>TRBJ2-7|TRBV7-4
ASSWTGNIYEQY
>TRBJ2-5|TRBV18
ASSPRDRGQETQY
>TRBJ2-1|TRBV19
ASSIGTGGYDEQF
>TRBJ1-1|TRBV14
ASSALDNQNTEAF
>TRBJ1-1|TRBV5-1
ASSLDSMNTEAF